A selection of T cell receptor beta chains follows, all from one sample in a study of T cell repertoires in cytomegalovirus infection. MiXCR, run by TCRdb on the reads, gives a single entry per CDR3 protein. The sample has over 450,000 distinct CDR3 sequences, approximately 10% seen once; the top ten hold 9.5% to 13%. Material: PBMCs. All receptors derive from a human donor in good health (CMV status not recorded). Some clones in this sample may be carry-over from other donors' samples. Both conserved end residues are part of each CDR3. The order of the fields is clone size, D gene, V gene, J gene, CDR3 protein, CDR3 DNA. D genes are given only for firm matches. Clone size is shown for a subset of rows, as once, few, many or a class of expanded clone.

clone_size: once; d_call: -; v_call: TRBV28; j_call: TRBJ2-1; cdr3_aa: CASSLAGGGGYNEQFF; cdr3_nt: TGTGCCAGCAGCTTGGCCGGCGGGGGCGGCTACAATGAGCAGTTCTTC
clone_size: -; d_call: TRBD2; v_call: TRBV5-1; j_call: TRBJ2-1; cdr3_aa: CASSLVSAGGPNNEQFF; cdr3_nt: TGCGCCAGCAGCTTGGTCTCTGCGGGGGGGCCGAACAATGAGCAGTTCTTC
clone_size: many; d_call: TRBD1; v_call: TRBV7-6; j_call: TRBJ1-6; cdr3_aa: CASSLGTGPEGSPLHF; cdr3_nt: TGTGCCAGCAGCTTAGGGACAGGGCCGGAGGGATCACCCCTCCACTTT
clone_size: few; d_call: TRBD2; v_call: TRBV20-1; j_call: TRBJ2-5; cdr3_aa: CSAVKASGDTRETQYF; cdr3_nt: TGCAGTGCCGTTAAGGCTAGCGGGGACACAAGGGAGACCCAGTACTTC
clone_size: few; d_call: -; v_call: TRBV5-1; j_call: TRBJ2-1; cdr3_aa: CASSLGGESYNEQFF; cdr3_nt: TGCGCCAGCAGCTTGGGCGGGGAATCCTACAATGAGCAGTTCTTC
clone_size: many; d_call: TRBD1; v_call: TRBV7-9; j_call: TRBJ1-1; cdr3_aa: CASSKQGAGNTEAFF; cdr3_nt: TGTGCCAGCAGCAAACAGGGGGCTGGGAACACTGAAGCTTTCTTT
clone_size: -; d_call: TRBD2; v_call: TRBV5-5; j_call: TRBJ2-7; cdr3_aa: CASSLEGLAGHEQYF; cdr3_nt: TGTGCCAGCAGCTTGGAGGGACTAGCGGGCCACGAGCAGTACTTC
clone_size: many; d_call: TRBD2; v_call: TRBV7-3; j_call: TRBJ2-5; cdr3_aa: CASSLTSGSLETQYF; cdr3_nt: TGTGCCAGCAGCTTAACTAGCGGGAGTCTGGAGACCCAGTACTTC
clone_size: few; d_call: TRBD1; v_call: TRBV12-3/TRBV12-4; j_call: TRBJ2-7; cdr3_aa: CASSPTGVWYEQYF; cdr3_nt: TGTGCCAGCAGTCCGACAGGGGTTTGGTACGAGCAGTACTTC
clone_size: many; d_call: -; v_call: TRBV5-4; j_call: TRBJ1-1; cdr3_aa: CASSLSNSLFTEAFF; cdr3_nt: TGTGCCAGCAGCTTGTCGAACAGCCTATTCACTGAAGCTTTCTTT
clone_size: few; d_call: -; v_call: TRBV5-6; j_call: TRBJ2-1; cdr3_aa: CASSQFGSYNEQFF; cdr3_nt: TGTGCCAGCAGTCAGTTTGGGTCCTACAATGAGCAGTTCTTC
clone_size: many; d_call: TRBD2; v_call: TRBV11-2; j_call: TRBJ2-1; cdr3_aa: CSSQGTSGSEEQFF; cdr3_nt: TGTTCTTCTCAGGGGACTAGCGGGAGTGAGGAGCAGTTCTTC
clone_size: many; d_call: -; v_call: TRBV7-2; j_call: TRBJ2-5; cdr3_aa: CASNPVGGRGETQYF; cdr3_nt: TGTGCCAGCAATCCCGTGGGGGGGAGGGGGGAGACCCAGTACTTC
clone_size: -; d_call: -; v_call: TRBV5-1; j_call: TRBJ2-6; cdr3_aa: CASSAIRAPLGSGANVLTF; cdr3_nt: TGCGCCAGCAGCGCAATCAGGGCCCCTCTGGGCTCTGGGGCCAACGTCCTGACTTTC
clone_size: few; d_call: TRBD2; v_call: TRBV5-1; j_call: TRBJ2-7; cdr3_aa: CASSSTSSPTFSYEQYF; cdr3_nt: TGCGCCAGCAGCTCGACTAGCTCACCGACGTTCTCCTACGAGCAGTACTTC
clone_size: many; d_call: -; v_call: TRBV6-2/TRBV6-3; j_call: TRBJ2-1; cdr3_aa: CASSPLARNEQFF; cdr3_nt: TGTGCCAGCAGTCCACTAGCAAGAAATGAGCAGTTCTTC
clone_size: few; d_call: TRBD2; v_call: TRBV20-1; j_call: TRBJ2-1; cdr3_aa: CSARWLAGDNEQFF; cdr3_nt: TGCAGTGCTAGGTGGCTAGCGGGGGACAATGAGCAGTTCTTC
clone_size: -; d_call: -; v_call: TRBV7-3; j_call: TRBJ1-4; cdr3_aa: CASSLMTNPGRSATNEKLFF; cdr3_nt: TGTGCCAGCAGCTTAATGACAAATCCCGGGAGATCTGCAACTAATGAAAAACTGTTTTTT
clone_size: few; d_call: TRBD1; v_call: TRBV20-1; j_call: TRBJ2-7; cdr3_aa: CSALDRGPNYEQYF; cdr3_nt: TGCAGTGCTCTTGACAGGGGCCCGAACTACGAGCAGTACTTC
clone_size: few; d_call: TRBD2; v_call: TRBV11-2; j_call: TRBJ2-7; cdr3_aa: CASSLGVTSNSYEQYF; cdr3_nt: TGTGCCAGCAGCTTAGGGGTGACTAGCAACTCCTACGAGCAGTACTTC
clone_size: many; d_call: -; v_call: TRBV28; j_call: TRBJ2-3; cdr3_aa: CASSFRGETDTQYF; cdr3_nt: TGTGCCAGCAGTTTTAGAGGGGAAACAGATACGCAGTATTTT
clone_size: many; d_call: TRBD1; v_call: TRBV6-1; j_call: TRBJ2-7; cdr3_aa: CASSGLKGQGPYEQYF; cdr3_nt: TGTGCCAGCAGCGGACTAAAGGGACAGGGACCTTACGAGCAGTACTTC
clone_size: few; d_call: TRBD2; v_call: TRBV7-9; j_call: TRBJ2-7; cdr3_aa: CASSPPGTGGPGEQYF; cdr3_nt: TGTGCCAGCAGCCCCCCGGGGACGGGAGGACCTGGAGAGCAGTACTTC
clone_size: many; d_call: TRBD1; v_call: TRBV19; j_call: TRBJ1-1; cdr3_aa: CAGQGGTEAFF; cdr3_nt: TGTGCCGGCCAGGGGGGGACTGAAGCTTTCTTT
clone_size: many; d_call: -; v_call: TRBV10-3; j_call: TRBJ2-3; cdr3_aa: CAISESYTGRTDTQYF; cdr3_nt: TGTGCCATCAGTGAGTCGTATACCGGACGCACAGATACGCAGTATTTT
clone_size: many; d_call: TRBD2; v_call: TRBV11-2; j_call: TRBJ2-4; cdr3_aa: CASSNTGGLAKNIQYF; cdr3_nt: TGTGCCAGCAGCAACACGGGGGGGCTAGCCAAAAACATTCAGTACTTC
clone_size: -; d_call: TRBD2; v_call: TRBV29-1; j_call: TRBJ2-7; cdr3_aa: CSVAGGNYEQYF; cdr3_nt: TGCAGCGTTGCGGGGGGAAACTACGAGCAGTACTTC
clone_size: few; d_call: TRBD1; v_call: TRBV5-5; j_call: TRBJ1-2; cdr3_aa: CASSFPSGQDGYTF; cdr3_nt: TGTGCCAGCAGCTTCCCCTCGGGACAGGATGGCTACACCTTC
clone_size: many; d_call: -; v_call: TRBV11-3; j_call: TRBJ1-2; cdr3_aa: CASSSRYKPDPYGYTF; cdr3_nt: TGTGCCAGCAGCTCGCGTTACAAGCCCGACCCTTATGGCTACACCTTC
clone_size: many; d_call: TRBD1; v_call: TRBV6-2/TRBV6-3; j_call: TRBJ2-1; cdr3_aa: CASSARQGHYNEQFF; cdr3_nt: TGTGCCAGCAGTGCGCGACAGGGGCACTACAATGAGCAGTTCTTC
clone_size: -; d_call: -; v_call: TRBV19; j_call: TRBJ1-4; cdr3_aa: CASTLNEKLFF; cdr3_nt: TGTGCCAGTACCCTTAATGAAAAACTGTTTTTT
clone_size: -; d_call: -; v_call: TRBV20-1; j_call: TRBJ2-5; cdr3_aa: CSAKSLETQYF; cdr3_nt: TGCAGTGCTAAGTCTTTAGAGACCCAGTACTTC
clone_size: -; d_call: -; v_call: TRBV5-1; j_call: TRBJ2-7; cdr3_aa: CASSLEQDYEQYF; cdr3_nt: TGCGCCAGCAGCTTGGAACAGGACTACGAGCAGTACTTC
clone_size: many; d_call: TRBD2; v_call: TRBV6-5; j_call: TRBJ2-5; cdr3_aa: CASSFSGLARETQYF; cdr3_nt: TGTGCCAGCAGTTTCAGTGGACTAGCGCGAGAGACCCAGTACTTC
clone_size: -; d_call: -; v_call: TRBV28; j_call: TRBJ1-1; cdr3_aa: CASSSGGARNTEAFF; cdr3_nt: TGTGCCAGCAGTTCCGGGGGGGCCCGGAACACTGAAGCTTTCTTT
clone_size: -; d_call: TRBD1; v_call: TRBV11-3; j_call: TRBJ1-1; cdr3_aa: CASSSPTGSAEAFF; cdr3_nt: TGTGCCAGCAGCTCCCCGACAGGGTCTGCTGAAGCTTTCTTT
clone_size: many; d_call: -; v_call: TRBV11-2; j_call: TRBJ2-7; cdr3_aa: CASSPTRGYEQYF; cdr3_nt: TGTGCCAGCAGCCCAACCCGGGGCTACGAGCAGTACTTC
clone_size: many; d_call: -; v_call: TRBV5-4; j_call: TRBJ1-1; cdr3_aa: CASSDPPAGSDEAFF; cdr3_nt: TGTGCCAGCAGCGACCCACCAGCAGGGTCTGATGAAGCTTTCTTT
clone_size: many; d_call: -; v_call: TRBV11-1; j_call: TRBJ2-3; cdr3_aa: CASSREEGGTQYF; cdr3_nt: TGTGCCAGCAGCCGAGAAGAGGGAGGTACGCAGTATTTT
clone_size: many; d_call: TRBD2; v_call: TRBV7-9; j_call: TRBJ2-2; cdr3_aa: CASMSGRPGTGELFF; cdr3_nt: TGTGCCAGCATGAGCGGGAGGCCAGGCACCGGGGAGCTGTTTTTT
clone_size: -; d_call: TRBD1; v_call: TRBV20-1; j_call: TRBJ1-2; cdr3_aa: CSARDGQGVNYGYTF; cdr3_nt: TGCAGTGCTAGAGATGGACAGGGCGTTAACTATGGCTACACCTTC
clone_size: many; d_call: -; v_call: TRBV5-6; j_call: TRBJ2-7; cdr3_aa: CASSRNSGWDF; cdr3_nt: TGTGCCAGCAGCCGGAACTCAGGTTGGGACTTC
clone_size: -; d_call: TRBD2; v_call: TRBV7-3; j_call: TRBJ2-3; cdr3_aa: CASRNTSGESTDTQYF; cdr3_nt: TGTGCCAGCAGAAATACTAGCGGGGAAAGCACAGATACGCAGTATTTT
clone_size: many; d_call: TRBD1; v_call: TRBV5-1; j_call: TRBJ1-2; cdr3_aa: CASSSGQGDHGYTF; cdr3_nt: TGCGCCAGCAGCTCGGGACAGGGGGATCATGGCTACACCTTC
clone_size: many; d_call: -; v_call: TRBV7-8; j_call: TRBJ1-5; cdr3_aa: CASSLYPPQIVSEGNQPQHF; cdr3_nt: TGTGCCAGCAGCTTATACCCCCCCCAAATCGTATCAGAAGGCAATCAGCCCCAGCATTTT
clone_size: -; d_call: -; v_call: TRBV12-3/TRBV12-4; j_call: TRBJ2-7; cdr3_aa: CASRPRGFYEQYF; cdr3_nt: TGTGCCAGCAGACCCAGGGGCTTCTACGAGCAGTACTTC
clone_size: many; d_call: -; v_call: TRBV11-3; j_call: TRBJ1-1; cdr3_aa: CASSLDLPENTEAFF; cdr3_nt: TGTGCCAGCAGCTTAGATCTCCCAGAGAACACTGAAGCTTTCTTT
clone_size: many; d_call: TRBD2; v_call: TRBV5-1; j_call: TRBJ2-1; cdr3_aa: CASSRGLAGGNEQFF; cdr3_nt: TGCGCCAGCAGCAGGGGACTAGCGGGAGGCAATGAGCAGTTCTTC
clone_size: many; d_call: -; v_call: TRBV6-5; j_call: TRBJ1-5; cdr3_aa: CASSYSHHEAQPQHF; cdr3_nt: TGTGCCAGCAGTTACTCCCACCACGAAGCTCAGCCCCAGCATTTT
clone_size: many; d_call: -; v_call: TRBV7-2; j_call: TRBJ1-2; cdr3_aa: CASSLGGAGGGYTF; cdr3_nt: TGTGCCAGCAGCTTAGGGGGGGCGGGAGGCGGCTACACCTTC
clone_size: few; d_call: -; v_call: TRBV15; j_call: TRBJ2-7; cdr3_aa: CATSHPQGPSEQYF; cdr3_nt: TGTGCCACCAGCCATCCACAGGGCCCGTCCGAGCAGTACTTC
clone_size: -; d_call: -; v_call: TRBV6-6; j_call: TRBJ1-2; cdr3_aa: CASSSTGSHF; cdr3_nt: TGTGCCAGCAGTTCGACCGGGTCCCACTTC
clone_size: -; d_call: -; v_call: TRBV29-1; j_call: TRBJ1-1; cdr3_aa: CSVDSMNTEAFF; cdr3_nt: TGCAGCGTTGACAGCATGAACACTGAAGCTTTCTTT